This T cell receptor beta chain derives from a study of blood T cell repertoires in COVID-19. Study at large: Sites across the United States, Italy and Spain contributed samples from acute and convalescent COVID-19. Nucleic acid was either cDNA or gDNA, and it came from T cells, B-cell-depleted T cells, or PBMCs.

Seattle's enrolled individuals joined amid active infection and were then monitored longitudinally. Per germline, CDR1 SGHAT and CDR2 FQNNGV. The CDR3 runs to 16 residues. V was shortened by 5 bases and J by 6 bases, with 22 bases between the two germline ends. In the study's own analysis: Nucleated cell counts were estimated from reference gene primer amplification. Clones were read by immunoSEQ multiplex PCR, and TCRdb kept only the in-frame ones, dropping some. V and J calls and clone size are given by that table; D and trimming were obtained from the DNA. Of some 300,000 clones in the sample, around nine tenths were seen once.

This rearrangement joins TRBV11-2 to TRBJ1-2, with a tentative D call TRBD1 (5 bases). The TCR comes from a woman in her twenties or thirties with COVID-19, enrolled during active disease. Sequencing was performed on peripheral blood. CDR3 sequence (DNA): TGTGCCAGCAGCCTAGGCCCAGGGTCGCTTGGCGATGGCTACACCTTC. Residues: CASSLGPGSLGDGYTF. Combining the CDR3 with reference TRBV11-2 and TRBJ1-2 gives the whole variable domain EAGVAQSPRYKIIEKRQSVAFWCNPISGHATLYWYQQILGQGPKLLIQFQNNGVVDDSQLPKDRFSAERLKGVDSTLKIQPAKLEDSAVYLCASSLGPGSLGDGYTFGSGTRLTVV.